The 27 T cell receptor beta chains below all came from one sample that was sequenced in a study of shared clonotypes between healthy human individuals. Measured with immunoSEQ multiplex PCR; TCRdb has only the in-frame clones, and not every one. Among roughly 1,000,000 clones listed, 75% to 85% were seen once. The sample was memory CD4+ T cells from PBMCs. Regarding subset: CD45RA-negative fraction. Receptors were obtained from a man aged 18 to 35 in good health. Some clones in this sample may be carry-over from other donors' samples.

The CDR3 DNA follows: TGTGCCAGCAGCTCAACGGGGGGAGGGCCCATCGGGGAGCTGTTTTTT. This sequence encodes CASSSTGGGPIGELFF. The chain links TRBV7-3 to TRBJ2-2; 7 bases agree with TRBD2. Trimming took 4 bases from V and 7 from J; bases not matched to a gene: 12. The germline V gene encodes CDR1 SGHTA and CDR2 FQGTGA. This CDR3 is built from 16 residues.

V is TRBV6-5 and J is TRBJ2-3; tentative D call: TRBD1 (5 bases). The CDR3 length is 14 residues. Germline CDR1 reads MNHEY; CDR2 reads SVGAGI. Trimming took off 0 bases at V and 10 bases at J, with 14 bases between the two ends. The CDR3 DNA sequence: TGTGCCAGCAGTTACTCGGCCAGGGCCGCGGCGCAGTATTTT. As protein: CASSYSARAAAQYF.

The chain employs TRBV5-1 and TRBJ1-3, with a weak D call TRBD1 (6 bases). V was pared by 3 bases and J by 4 bases, with 14 bases between. The length of the CDR3 is 15 residues. CDR1 is SGHRS, CDR2 YFSETQ, per germline. The CDR3 loop is CASSSEGQSGNTIYF. The CDR3 nucleotides are TGCGCCAGCAGCTCGGAGGGACAATCAGGAAACACCATATATTTT.

The chain combines TRBV5-8 with TRBJ2-5, with D tentatively TRBD2 (5 bases). The V and J ends lost 3 bases and 2 bases respectively, with 14 bases between them. The CDR3 is made up of 15 amino acids. Per the germline V gene, CDR1 is SGHTS and CDR2 is YDEGEE. CDR3 region: CASSSDRRVQETQYF. The CDR3 DNA reads TGTGCCAGCAGCTCCGATCGGCGGGTTCAAGAGACCCAGTACTTC.

Regarding this clone: Just one base apart from a much larger clone, this may be a read error. The rearrangement joins TRBV29-1 to TRBJ1-1; no clear D. The CDR3 length is 15 residues. CDR1 is SQVTM and CDR2 is ANQGSEA in the germline V gene. The CDR3 sequence is CNVTLLESFGKRAFF. As DNA, the CDR3 is TGCAACGTGACGTTATTAGAGTCATTCGGGAAGAGGGCTTTCTTT.

This sequence joins TRBV10-3 and TRBJ1-5; perhaps TRBD1 as D (5 bases). V lost 0 bases and J 8 bases, leaving 11 bases between the germline ends. Germline CDR1 ENHRY, CDR2 SYGVKD. The CDR3 consists of 14 residues. The CDR3 DNA follows: TGTGCCATCAGTGAGTCAGGGACCGATAAGCCCCAGCATTTT. It translates to CAISESGTDKPQHF.

Concerning this clone: Other DNA sequences within the sample encode an identical CDR3. The chain links TRBV2 to TRBJ1-6; D remains unclear. The CDR3 has 12 residues. V was pared by 4 bases and J by 10 bases, with 8 bases between. Germline lookup yields CDR1 SNHLY and CDR2 FYNNEI. CDR3 protein: CASSAGSSPLHF. CDR3 nucleotides: TGTGCCAGCAGTGCGGGGAGCTCACCCCTCCACTTT. The variable domain in full, with the rest retrieved from reference TRBV2 and TRBJ1-6, is EPEVTQTPSHQVTQMGQEVILRCVPISNHLYFYWYRQILGQKVEFLVSFYNNEISEKSEIFDDQFSVERPDGSNFTLKIRSTKLEDSAMYFCASSAGSSPLHFGNGTRLTVT.

In this sample, this clone turned up a few times. CDR3 protein: CASRDGGLETQYF. The CDR3 nucleotides read TGTGCCAGCAGGGATGGGGGTCTGGAGACCCAGTACTTC. The chain couples TRBV28 to TRBJ2-5; tentatively, D is TRBD1 or TRBD2 (5 bases each). Trimming shortened V by 6 bases and J by 5 bases, and 13 bases separated the two germline ends. This CDR3 is 13 amino acids long. Germline CDR1 reads MDHEN; CDR2 reads SYDVKM.

This chain connects TRBV5-1 to TRBJ2-2; D might be TRBD2 (5 bases). The ends were cut back, 3 bases at V and 5 bases at J, with 11 bases in the middle. The CDR3 has 14 residues. The germline gives CDR1 SGHRS, CDR2 YFSETQ. CDR3 residues: CASSSLGRTGELFF. CDR3 in DNA: TGCGCCAGCAGCTCCTTAGGGAGAACCGGGGAGCTGTTTTTT.

The rearrangement links TRBV5-1 to TRBJ2-3; 9 positions agree with TRBD2. V lost 6 bases to trimming and J lost 1 base; unmatched junction nucleotides: 3. The CDR3 spans 14 residues. Per germline, CDR1 SGHRS and CDR2 YFSETQ. CDR3 loop: CASMAGGGTDTQYF. As DNA, the CDR3 is TGCGCCAGCATGGCGGGAGGGGGCACAGATACGCAGTATTTT. Filled out from reference TRBV5-1 and TRBJ2-3, the complete variable domain reads KAGVTQTPRYLIKTRGQQVTLSCSPISGHRSVSWYQQTPGQGLQFLFEYFSETQRNKGNFPGRFSGRQFSNSRSEMNVSTLELGDSALYLCASMAGGGTDTQYFGPGTRLTVL.

The genes are TRBV18 and TRBJ1-4, with unresolved D. The germline V gene has CDR1 KGHSH and CDR2 LQKENI. Trimming left V 3 bases short and J 7 bases short, with 9 bases between. The length of the CDR3 is 13 residues. Written as DNA, the CDR3 is TGTGCCAGCTCACCGGCGGGTACTGAAAAACTGTTTTTT. As protein: CASSPAGTEKLFF.

The chain joins TRBV5-4 to TRBJ2-3; D unclear. Germline CDR1 and CDR2: SGHNT and YYREEE (reference sequence). The germline V and J ends were trimmed by 5 bases and 2 bases, with 9 bases remaining between them. The CDR3 spans 13 residues. In DNA form, the CDR3 reads TGTGCCAGCAGGGAGCATGCCACAGATACGCAGTATTTT. This codes for CASREHATDTQYF.

This chain uses TRBV28 with TRBJ1-5; a possible D gene is TRBD1 (6 bases). The CDR3 has 16 amino acids. CDR1 and CDR2 (germline): MDHEN, SYDVKM. V was trimmed by 3 bases and J by 2 bases, leaving 14 bases between them. The CDR3 bases are TGTGCCAGCAGTTTGCTAGGGGGGTTCGGCAATCAGCCCCAGCATTTT. This gives the protein CASSLLGGFGNQPQHF.

The chain joins TRBV28 to TRBJ2-3; 10 bases map to TRBD2. The germline V gene has CDR1 MDHEN and CDR2 SYDVKM. J gave up 1 base and V 6 bases, and 16 bases lay outside the gene matches. The CDR3 extends over 19 amino acids. The CDR3 reads CASSLSQASGRFGTDTQYF. The CDR3 DNA reads as TGTGCCAGCAGCCTCTCCCAGGCTAGCGGGAGATTTGGCACAGATACGCAGTATTTT.

This clone was counted only a few times. Here the CDR3 reads CASTKLDRSYGYTF. Here the CDR3 DNA reads TGTGCCAGTACTAAATTAGACAGATCATATGGCTACACCTTC. The chain couples TRBV19 to TRBJ1-2, with a tentative D call TRBD1 (5 bases). With 7 bases removed from V and 5 bases from J, the gap between germline ends came to 17 bases. The germline V gene has CDR1 LNHDA and CDR2 SQIVND (reference sequence). This CDR3 is built from 14 residues.

This clone was observed a few times. V is TRBV5-1 and J is TRBJ2-7, with TRBD2 matching over 7 bases. Losses at the gene ends were 4 bases for V and 0 bases for J; bases not matched to a gene: 16. This CDR3 contains 18 residues. Germline CDR1 SGHRS, CDR2 YFSETQ. The CDR3 DNA sequence: TGCGCCAGCAGCGAAGGCAGAATCCGGGACTACAACTCCTACGAGCAGTACTTC. This translates into CASSEGRIRDYNSYEQYF.

This clone appeared a few times. The rearrangement joins TRBV12-5 to TRBJ2-1, with 11 bases identical to TRBD2. V lost 1 base and J lost 5; bases outside the gene matches: 1. The germline CDR1 and CDR2 sequences are LGHNT and FRNRAP. The CDR3 totals 15 residues. In DNA form, the CDR3 reads TGTGCTAGTGGTTTGGGACTAGCGGGGCACAATGAGCAGTTCTTC. This encodes CASGLGLAGHNEQFF.

CDR3 DNA: TGTGCCAGCAGTTACTCTGCTAGGGGGGCCAACGTCCTGACTTTC. It is translated as CASSYSARGANVLTF. The chain recombines TRBV6-6 with TRBJ2-6; D remains unclear. The CDR3 sequence is 15 residues long. Trimming shortened V by 0 bases and J by 4 bases, and 7 bases separated the two germline ends. Germline assignment: CDR1 MNHNY and CDR2 SVGAGI (reference sequence).

V usage is TRBV5-1 and J usage is TRBJ1-1, with TRBD1 as a possible D gene (6 bases). Germline V gene sequence: CDR1 SGHRS, CDR2 YFSETQ. The CDR3 contains 12 residues. V lost 3 bases, J lost 9 bases, and 12 bases lay in between. CDR3 coding DNA: TGCGCCAGCAGCTCCGAGGGGGGACAAGCTTTCTTT. It specifies CASSSEGGQAFF.

About this clone: The sample carries other DNA sequences with the same CDR3. The V and J genes are TRBV30 and TRBJ2-5; maybe TRBD1 (5 bases). This CDR3 is 13 amino acids long. The V end was cut by 1 base, the J end by 4 bases, with 10 bases between. Germline V gene data show CDR1 as GTSNPN and CDR2 as SVGIG (reference sequence). CDR3 sequence: CAWSGGPRETQYF. Written as DNA, the CDR3 is TGTGCCTGGAGTGGGGGCCCGCGAGAGACCCAGTACTTC.

This clone was observed a single time. This chain's CDR3 is CASAPASGGTDTQYF. The CDR3 DNA reads TGTGCCAGCGCCCCGGCTAGCGGGGGAACAGATACGCAGTATTTT. This chain joins TRBV18 and TRBJ2-3; the match to TRBD2 covers 10 bases. Germline V lookup: CDR1 KGHSH, CDR2 LQKENI. J lost 3 bases, V lost 8 bases, and 8 bases had no gene match. This CDR3 comprises 15 residues.

V is TRBV14 and J is TRBJ2-2; 12 bases match TRBD1. Looked up from germline, CDR1 is SGHDN and CDR2 is FVKESK. V lost 5 bases to trimming and J lost 6 bases; unmatched junction nucleotides: 4. This CDR3 has 15 residues. CDR3 amino acids: CASSFRDRGPGELFF. Written as DNA, the CDR3 is TGTGCCAGCAGCTTCCGGGACAGGGGGCCCGGGGAGCTGTTTTTT.

The chain couples TRBV2 to TRBJ2-5, with D perhaps matching TRBD2 (5 bases). Trimming cost V 7 bases and J 4 bases, with 10 bases left between them. CDR3 size: 12 residues. Germline assignment: CDR1 SNHLY and CDR2 FYNNEI. CDR3 nucleotides: TGTGCCAGCACCGGGGATGTAGAGACCCAGTACTTC. Translation gives CASTGDVETQYF.

This chain joins TRBV28 and TRBJ1-5; 8 bases match TRBD1. The germline V gene has CDR1 MDHEN and CDR2 SYDVKM. Trimming at V came to 6 bases and at J to 4 bases, leaving 8 bases not matched to a gene. This CDR3 has 15 residues. The CDR3 DNA follows: TGTGCCAGCAGCTCACCGTACAGGGGGAATCAGCCCCAGCATTTT. Protein sequence: CASSSPYRGNQPQHF.

The chain links TRBV5-4 to TRBJ2-5; the D gene is possibly TRBD1 (7 bases). The V end was cut by 4 bases, the J end by 1 base, with 17 bases between. The CDR3 sequence is 16 residues long. Germline CDR1 reads SGHNT; CDR2 reads YYREEE (reference sequence). The CDR3 sequence: CASSAAGQRFQETQYF. CDR3 coding DNA: TGTGCCAGCAGCGCCGCGGGACAGCGATTCCAAGAGACCCAGTACTTC.

This chain uses TRBV7-6 with TRBJ1-4; TRBD1 is a possible D gene (5 bases). V was cut by 5 bases and J by 4 bases, with 11 bases left in between. Per germline, CDR1 SGHVS and CDR2 FNYEAQ. This CDR3 is 14 amino acids long. CDR3 DNA: TGTGCCAGCAGCCGAGACAGAAATAATGAAAAACTGTTTTTT. Its protein is CASSRDRNNEKLFF.

This chain connects TRBV9 to TRBJ1-5; D uncertain. Trimming shortened V by 4 bases and J by 6 bases, and 14 bases separated the two germline ends. The germline V gene has CDR1 SGDLS and CDR2 YYNGEE. The CDR3 extends over 14 amino acids. Here the CDR3 reads CASSKRGGSQPQHF. The DNA for the CDR3 is TGTGCCAGCAGCAAGCGAGGAGGCAGTCAGCCCCAGCATTTT.